Below are 10 T cell receptor beta chains sequenced from a single sample in a study of shared clonotypes between healthy human individuals. Some clones are missing from TCRdb's copy, which holds only in-frame ones; the method was immunoSEQ multiplex PCR. Among 300,000 or so clones, approximately 79% were seen once, and the ten largest hold 10%. The material sequenced was memory CD4+ T cells sorted from blood. Sample subset: CD45RA-negative fraction. The receptors derive from a man aged 25 to 40 in good health.

This clone was seen just once. This chain uses TRBV10-3 with TRBJ2-2; 8 positions match TRBD2. V shed 4 bases and J 6 bases; nucleotides not matched to a gene: 7. This CDR3 is built from 15 residues. The germline V gene has CDR1 ENHRY and CDR2 SYGVKD. The CDR3: CAISGPSGSPGELFF. CDR3 sequence (DNA): TGTGCCATCAGTGGGCCTAGCGGGTCCCCCGGGGAGCTGTTTTTT.

The chain combines TRBV7-8 with TRBJ1-1, with 9 bases identical to TRBD1. The CDR3 runs 18 residues. V dropped 5 bases and J dropped 5; count of bases not matched to a gene: 18. Per the germline V gene, CDR1 is SGHVS and CDR2 is FQNEAQ. The CDR3 region has the DNA TGTGCCAGCAGCAAAAGGGATGCGACAGGGGGGTTTATGACTGAAGCTTTCTTT. This sequence encodes CASSKRDATGGFMTEAFF.

The gene calls are TRBV2 and TRBJ2-1; 10 bases line up with TRBD2. The CDR3 contains 13 residues. V was pared by 3 bases and J by 12 bases, with 5 bases of the junction left unmatched. Germline CDR1 and CDR2: SNHLY and FYNNEI. CDR3 coding DNA: TGTGCCAGCAGTGAGGCTAGCGGGAGCGGGCAGTTCTTC. It specifies CASSEASGSGQFF.

This clone was counted ten times or more. Mismatch with germline at one junction end may stem from a read error. This chain links TRBV7-7 with TRBJ1-1; D ambiguous. From germline, CDR1 is SSHAT and CDR2 FNYEAQ (reference sequence). The CDR3 consists of 15 residues. The CDR3 sequence is CASSPHPGRVPEAFF. The CDR3 DNA reads TGTGCTAGCAGCCCCCATCCCGGGAGGGTGCCTGAAGCTTTCTTT.

This chain joins TRBV7-2 and TRBJ2-1; D is perhaps TRBD1 (5 bases). CDR1 and CDR2 (germline): SGHTA, FQGNSA. V gave up 5 bases and J gave up 3 bases, with 14 bases separating them. This CDR3 has 15 amino acids. As DNA, the CDR3 is TGTGCCAGCAGCGAAACGACAGCAATCTACAATGAGCAGTTCTTC. Protein product: CASSETTAIYNEQFF.

The chain has TRBV19 and TRBJ2-1; D possibly corresponds to TRBD2 (6 bases). Trimming removed 1 base at V and 4 bases at J, with 11 bases between. CDR1 LNHDA and CDR2 SQIVND come from the germline V gene (reference sequence). The CDR3 loop spans 15 amino acids. CDR3 sequence (DNA): TGTGCCAGTAGTATAGCTAGCGTGACATACAATGAGCAGTTCTTC. This translates into CASSIASVTYNEQFF.

This clone has more than one count but fewer than ten. The chain links TRBV28 to TRBJ1-2; D unresolved. Trimming pared 6 bases from V and 4 bases from J, leaving 9 bases between. The CDR3 spans 12 residues. In germline, CDR1 is MDHEN, CDR2 SYDVKM. The DNA for the CDR3 is TGTGCCAGCAGGGTTACAGTCTATGGCTACACCTTC. This encodes CASRVTVYGYTF.

The V and J genes are TRBV7-2 and TRBJ2-7, with D possibly being TRBD2 (5 bases). The germline CDR1 and CDR2 sequences are SGHTA and FQGNSA. The CDR3 is made up of 16 amino acids. The ends were cut back, 5 bases at V and 1 base at J, with 18 bases in the middle. The CDR3 region has the DNA TGTGCCAGCAGCCCCTTTCAGTTAGCGAGATCCTACGAGCAGTACTTC. It yields the protein CASSPFQLARSYEQYF. Based on the CDR3 plus reference TRBV7-2 and TRBJ2-7, the full variable domain is GAGVSQSPSNKVTEKGKDVELRCDPISGHTALYWYRQSLGQGLEFLIYFQGNSAPDKSGLPSDRFSAERTGGSVSTLTIQRTQQEDSAVYLCASSPFQLARSYEQYFGPGTRLTVT.

This clone was picked up one time. V is TRBV10-3 and J is TRBJ2-5; 7 nucleotides match TRBD2. Per the germline V gene, CDR1 is ENHRY and CDR2 is SYGVKD. V shed 3 bases and J 4 bases; nucleotides not matched to a gene: 8. The CDR3 has 15 amino acids. CDR3 protein: CAISDPTGGGETQYF. For the CDR3, the DNA is TGTGCCATCAGTGATCCAACGGGGGGTGGAGAGACCCAGTACTTC.

In its sample, this clone was seen many times. The V and J genes are TRBV6-6 and TRBJ1-2; weak D call: TRBD1 (5 bases). Germline V CDR1 and CDR2: MNHNY, SVGAGI (reference sequence). CDR3 length equals 14 residues. Trimming removed 6 bases from V and 6 bases from J, with 17 bases in between. The CDR3 DNA sequence: TGTGCCAGCAGCGCACCCGGGGCAGTAGATGGCTACACCTTC. Translating gives CASSAPGAVDGYTF.